Shown below are 13 T cell receptor delta chains from a single sample sequenced in a study of gamma-delta T cells after stem cell transplantation (dated by TCRdb to the mid-2010s). The library was obtained by RT-PCR. Sequencing was performed on an Illumina MiSeq. TCRdb processed the public reads again with the CATT caller, after which rows with matching DNA were combined. Counted in this sample were about 3,400 delta-chain clones; 16% of them appeared once. The biggest ten clones account for 14% of the sample. Specimen: gamma-delta T cells. The receptors here all came from a human donor. It is not recorded whose cells these are; they may come from a transplant donor.

This clone has more than one count but fewer than ten. The chain recombines TRDV2 with TRDJ1, with TRDD3 as a possible D gene (6 bases). This CDR3 is built from 15 residues. CDR1 and CDR2 (germline): GEAIGNYY, EKD. V shed 0 bases and J shed 0 bases, with 10 bases lying between them. CDR3 DNA: TGTGCCTGTGACACCTGGGGGGACAACACCGATAAACTCATCTTT. This encodes CACDTWGDNTDKLIF.

The sample holds a few counts of this clone. It may be a read error: a sequence one base away is much more abundant. V usage is TRDV2 and J usage is TRDJ3, with TRDD3 matching over 8 bases. Germline V gene lookup returns CDR1 GEAIGNYY and CDR2 EKD. The J segment lost 0 bases and the V segment lost 2 bases, leaving 17 bases of the junction unmatched. The CDR3 length is 22 residues. The CDR3 region has the DNA TGTGCCTGTGACATTATCCGTACTGGGGGCCGAAGCAGCTCCTGGGACACCCGACAGATGTTTTTC. It specifies CACDIIRTGGRSSSWDTRQMFF.

Sample share makes this clone medium-sized. The chain joins TRDV2 to TRDJ1; D is unclear. Trimming shortened V by 0 bases and J by 4 bases, and 20 bases separated the two germline ends. Germline V gives CDR1 GEAIGNYY, CDR2 EKD. This CDR3 is built from 17 residues. CDR3 nucleotides: TGTGCCTGTGACACCGTCGAAGGTGGACCGTTGAACGATAAACTCATCTTT. It translates to CACDTVEGGPLNDKLIF.

This clone came up a few times. The chain uses TRDV2 and TRDJ3; TRDD3 aligns across 11 bases. Trimming cost V 0 bases and J 0 bases; bases outside gene matches: 15. This CDR3 contains 23 residues. Per germline, CDR1 GEAIGNYY and CDR2 EKD. As DNA, the CDR3 is TGTGCCTGTGACACCGGGGTTGGGGGATACGCTAATAGAAGCTCCTGGGACACCCGACAGATGTTTTTC. This encodes CACDTGVGGYANRSSWDTRQMFF.

This clone qualifies as medium-sized. The CDR3 reads CACDRLGDRGDKLIF. The CDR3, as DNA: TGTGCCTGTGACCGTCTGGGGGATCGGGGCGATAAACTCATCTTT. The chain has TRDV2 and TRDJ1; TRDD3 matches 9 bases. V lost 3 bases, J lost 4 bases, and 8 bases stayed unmatched. In germline, CDR1 is GEAIGNYY, CDR2 EKD. The CDR3 covers 15 residues.

The sample holds a few counts of this clone. A read error is possible here, since a much larger clone lies one base away. The rearrangement links TRDV2 to TRDJ1; a possible D gene is TRDD3 (6 bases). Germline V gene sequence: CDR1 GEAIGNYY, CDR2 EKD. The CDR3 runs to 15 residues. Trimming took off 2 bases at V and 4 bases at J, with 16 bases between the two ends. The CDR3 DNA follows: TGTGCCTGTGACATGGTGGGGGCACTCCACGATAAACTCATCTTT. Translating it yields CACDMVGALHDKLIF.

The V gene is TRDV2, the J gene TRDJ1; 8 bases are shared with TRDD3. The CDR3 has 15 amino acids. J was trimmed by 4 bases and V by 4 bases; bases with no gene match: 10. CDR1 and CDR2 from the germline V gene are GEAIGNYY and EKD. CDR3 sequence: CACDSVGDRGDKLIF. The CDR3 DNA reads as TGTGCCTGTGATAGCGTGGGGGATCGAGGCGATAAACTCATCTTT.

This chain links TRDV2 with TRDJ1, with 7 bases identical to TRDD3. The CDR3 runs 18 residues. The ends lost 3 bases at V and 0 bases at J; junction bases unmatched: 15. Germline lookup yields CDR1 GEAIGNYY and CDR2 EKD. The CDR3 region has the DNA TGTGCCTGTGACCCCTTACGGGCTGGGGGCTTGTACACCGATAAACTCATCTTT. This sequence encodes CACDPLRAGGLYTDKLIF.

As regards this clone: Since a far larger clone is one base different, this is likely a read error. V usage is TRDV2 and J usage is TRDJ3, with D perhaps matching TRDD3 (5 bases). CDR3 size: 16 residues. Germline V gene sequence: CDR1 GEAIGNYY, CDR2 EKD. This CDR3 reads CACDAQDSWDTRRMFF. Written as DNA, the CDR3 is TGTGCCTGTGACGCCCAGGACTCCTGGGACACCCGACGGATGTTTTTC.

Turning to this clone: A read error may explain this, as a much larger clone is one base away. The sample holds other DNA sequences that translate to the same CDR3. The J gene is TRDJ1, the V gene TRDV2, with 12 bases fitting TRDD3. Germline CDR1 and CDR2: GEAIGNYY and EKD. The CDR3 has 17 amino acids. Written as DNA, the CDR3 is TGTGCCTGTGACCCAGCCGGTACTGGGGGATACACTGATAAACTCATCTTT. Amino acid sequence: CACDPAGTGGYTDKLIF.

This clone was found a few times. Translating this DNA gives a protein that differs at residue 16 from the TCRdb one, which belongs to a much larger clone; a read error is likely, and the protein shown is this translation. The gene calls are TRDV2 and TRDJ3, with TRDD3 identical over 12 bases. The germline CDR1 and CDR2 sequences are GEAIGNYY and EKD. This CDR3 spans 18 amino acids. CDR3 region: CACDTILGDTWDTRQTFF. The DNA of the CDR3 is TGTGCCTGTGACACGATACTGGGGGATACCTGGGACACCCGACAGACGTTTTTC.

This clone is classed as large (0.1 to 1%). V is TRDV2 and J is TRDJ1; 11 bases are a match to TRDD3. The CDR3 is 17 amino acids. The V and J ends lost 0 bases and 0 bases, in that order; junction bases with no gene match: 5. The germline CDR1 and CDR2 sequences are GEAIGNYY and EKD. CDR3 region: CACDTAGGYQYTDKLIF. The CDR3 region has the DNA TGTGCCTGTGACACCGCTGGGGGATACCAATACACCGATAAACTCATCTTT.

By sample share, this clone is medium-sized. This chain connects TRDV2 to TRDJ1; 8 nucleotides line up with TRDD3. The J segment lost 0 bases and the V segment lost 3 bases, leaving 8 bases of the junction unmatched. Germline V lookup: CDR1 GEAIGNYY, CDR2 EKD. The CDR3 sequence is 16 residues long. CDR3 nucleotide sequence: TGTGCCTGTGACCCCTTACTGGGGGCCCACACCGATAAACTCATCTTT. It codes for CACDPLLGAHTDKLIF.